Reported below is one TCR beta chain. Antigen specificity is unknown. This entry comes from a study of T cell responses to AZD1222 COVID-19 vaccine. The V segment lost 6 bases and the J segment 7 bases; nucleotides outside the gene matches: 9. This CDR3 region has 13 residues. Germline V lookup: CDR1 MDHEN, CDR2 SYDVKM. The method was immunoSEQ multiplex PCR; TCRdb's version includes in-frame clones alone and lacks a portion of them. The data contain about 120,000 clones, roughly 90% of them seen just once; the ten biggest clones take up just under 10%. Study-wide results and limits: Nearly half of unique spike-specific TCRs reportedly avoided B.1.351 and B.1.1.7 mutated regions.

This specimen consisted of peripheral blood, obtained on day 0 of AZD1222 vaccination. The chain combines TRBV28 with TRBJ2-7; 7 nucleotides agree with TRBD1. This clonotype originated in an adult in good health. CDR3 in amino acids: CASSPWTGGEQYF. CDR3 DNA sequence: TGTGCCAGCAGCCCCTGGACAGGTGGGGAGCAGTACTTC.